This is a list of T cell receptor beta chains from one sample in a study of T cell changes during pregnancy in multiple sclerosis. This table comes from immunoSEQ multiplex PCR, and its TCRdb copy is limited to in-frame clones, with some not included. Of around 56,000 clones in the sample, about 85% were seen once. The input for sequencing was CD4+ T cells from peripheral blood mononuclear cells, taken in the third trimester of pregnancy. Every receptor here comes from a female donor with multiple sclerosis, enrolled in a pregnancy study. The CDR3 runs from the conserved cysteine through the conserved F or W. Fields, in order: J gene, V gene, clone size, D gene, CDR3 DNA, CDR3 protein. D genes are given only for firm matches. A clone size is listed for some rows: how often the clone was seen (once, few, many), or a class if it is expanded.

j_gene: TRBJ1-4; v_gene: TRBV4-3; abundance: -; d_gene: -; CDR3nt: TGCGCCAGCAGCCAGGGCAGGGTCATGGAAAAACTGTTTTTT; CDR3aa: CASSQGRVMEKLFF
j_gene: TRBJ1-2; v_gene: TRBV6-5; abundance: -; d_gene: -; CDR3nt: TGTGCCAGCAGTTACAGCGGAACAGCTGCTAACTATGGCTACACCTTC; CDR3aa: CASSYSGTAANYGYTF
j_gene: TRBJ1-5; v_gene: TRBV18; abundance: -; d_gene: -; CDR3nt: TGTGCCAGCTCACAAGGTCAATCGGGGGATCAGCCCCAGCATTTT; CDR3aa: CASSQGQSGDQPQHF
j_gene: TRBJ2-3; v_gene: TRBV5-1; abundance: -; d_gene: TRBD2; CDR3nt: TGCGCCAGCAGTGGGTCAGCGGGAGGGAGCACAGATACGCAGTATTTT; CDR3aa: CASSGSAGGSTDTQYF
j_gene: TRBJ2-2; v_gene: TRBV7-9; abundance: -; d_gene: -; CDR3nt: TGTGCCAGCAGTCTTACAGGGAACACCGGGGAGCTGTTTTTT; CDR3aa: CASSLTGNTGELFF
j_gene: TRBJ2-3; v_gene: TRBV18; abundance: -; d_gene: TRBD2; CDR3nt: TGTGCCAGCTCACCACCGGGACTAGCGGGAGGCACAGATACGCAGTATTTT; CDR3aa: CASSPPGLAGGTDTQYF
j_gene: TRBJ2-2; v_gene: TRBV18; abundance: -; d_gene: -; CDR3nt: TGTGCCAGCTCACCACGAACAACCTCGAACACCGGGGAGCTGTTTTTT; CDR3aa: CASSPRTTSNTGELFF
j_gene: TRBJ1-4; v_gene: TRBV11-2; abundance: -; d_gene: -; CDR3nt: TGTGCCAGCAGCTTAGGCGGACTGAATGAAAAACTGTTTTTT; CDR3aa: CASSLGGLNEKLFF
j_gene: TRBJ2-7; v_gene: TRBV27; abundance: -; d_gene: -; CDR3nt: TGTGCCAGCAGTTTATCGAGGAGCTCCTACGAGCAGTACTTC; CDR3aa: CASSLSRSSYEQYF
j_gene: TRBJ2-1; v_gene: TRBV7-6; abundance: -; d_gene: -; CDR3nt: TGTGCCAGCAGCCGAGAAAACCGGGACAACTACAATGAGCAGTTCTTC; CDR3aa: CASSRENRDNYNEQFF
j_gene: TRBJ1-2; v_gene: TRBV7-2; abundance: -; d_gene: TRBD1; CDR3nt: TGTGCCAGCAGCAACGGACAGGGGGGTGGCTACACCTTC; CDR3aa: CASSNGQGGGYTF
j_gene: TRBJ2-1; v_gene: TRBV7-2; abundance: -; d_gene: TRBD2; CDR3nt: TGTGCCAGCAGCTTACAGGGCGGGGGAGGCAATGAGCAGTTCTTC; CDR3aa: CASSLQGGGGNEQFF
j_gene: TRBJ2-3; v_gene: TRBV10-1; abundance: -; d_gene: TRBD2; CDR3nt: TGCGCCAGCAGTGAAACTCCTCCGGGAGGAGGCACAGATACGCAGTATTTT; CDR3aa: CASSETPPGGGTDTQYF
j_gene: TRBJ2-3; v_gene: TRBV7-3; abundance: -; d_gene: -; CDR3nt: TGTGCCAGCAGCTTAAGGTCGGGGATTACAGATACGCAGTATTTT; CDR3aa: CASSLRSGITDTQYF
j_gene: TRBJ1-2; v_gene: TRBV6-5; abundance: -; d_gene: TRBD1; CDR3nt: TGTGCCAGCAGTTACCCGCCGCGGACAGGAGGTGGCTACACCTTC; CDR3aa: CASSYPPRTGGGYTF
j_gene: TRBJ1-5; v_gene: TRBV19; abundance: -; d_gene: -; CDR3nt: TGTGCCAGTACCCCTGAGGGTCAGAACCAGATTAGCAATCAGCCCCAGCATTTT; CDR3aa: CASTPEGQNQISNQPQHF
j_gene: TRBJ1-2; v_gene: TRBV7-8; abundance: -; d_gene: TRBD1; CDR3nt: TGTGCCAGCGTACTCACAGGGGGCGGCTACACCTTC; CDR3aa: CASVLTGGGYTF
j_gene: TRBJ1-1; v_gene: TRBV9; abundance: -; d_gene: -; CDR3nt: TGTGCCAGCAGCGTAGCCCACGGGAACACTGAAGCTTTCTTT; CDR3aa: CASSVAHGNTEAFF
j_gene: TRBJ2-5; v_gene: TRBV4-3; abundance: once; d_gene: -; CDR3nt: TGCGCCAGCAGCCAAGAGGACAGAGGGGAGACCCAGTACTTC; CDR3aa: CASSQEDRGETQYF
j_gene: TRBJ1-2; v_gene: TRBV19; abundance: -; d_gene: -; CDR3nt: TGTGCCACATTGGACCGAGGGAATGGCTACACCTTC; CDR3aa: CATLDRGNGYTF
j_gene: TRBJ2-6; v_gene: TRBV7-2; abundance: -; d_gene: TRBD1; CDR3nt: TGTGCCAGCAGCTCCCCGGGACAGGGGATCTCTGGGGCCAACGTCCTGACTTTC; CDR3aa: CASSSPGQGISGANVLTF
j_gene: TRBJ1-2; v_gene: TRBV30; abundance: -; d_gene: TRBD1; CDR3nt: TGTGCCTGGAGTGGACAGGGGGCGAATGGCTACACCTTC; CDR3aa: CAWSGQGANGYTF
j_gene: TRBJ2-1; v_gene: TRBV30; abundance: -; d_gene: TRBD1; CDR3nt: TGTGCCTGGGGGACAGGGGGGAATGAGCAGTTCTTC; CDR3aa: CAWGTGGNEQFF
j_gene: TRBJ1-2; v_gene: TRBV29-1; abundance: -; d_gene: -; CDR3nt: TGCAGCGCCGGGTGGGAGTATGGCTACACCTTC; CDR3aa: CSAGWEYGYTF
j_gene: TRBJ2-1; v_gene: TRBV7-8; abundance: once; d_gene: TRBD1; CDR3nt: TGTGCCAGCAGCTTGGGAAGGGGGCCCTACAATGAGCAGTTCTTC; CDR3aa: CASSLGRGPYNEQFF
j_gene: TRBJ2-3; v_gene: TRBV28; abundance: once; d_gene: -; CDR3nt: TGTGCCAGCAGTTTAGAAGCGGACAGCACAGATACGCAGTATTTT; CDR3aa: CASSLEADSTDTQYF
j_gene: TRBJ2-1; v_gene: TRBV7-2; abundance: -; d_gene: TRBD2; CDR3nt: TGTGCCAGCAGCTTAAGCGCGCGGGAGTATGGTGAGCAGTTCTTC; CDR3aa: CASSLSAREYGEQFF
j_gene: TRBJ2-6; v_gene: TRBV6-5; abundance: -; d_gene: -; CDR3nt: TGTGCCAGCAGTTACCCGCAGGCTGGGGCCAACGTCCTGACTTTC; CDR3aa: CASSYPQAGANVLTF
j_gene: TRBJ2-2; v_gene: TRBV7-7; abundance: -; d_gene: TRBD1; CDR3nt: TGTGCCAGCAGCCTACAGGGGGGTTGGACCGGGGAGCTGTTTTTT; CDR3aa: CASSLQGGWTGELFF
j_gene: TRBJ1-5; v_gene: TRBV6-6; abundance: -; d_gene: TRBD1; CDR3nt: TGTGCCAGCAGAGACGGGACAGTTTATCAGCCCCAGCATTTT; CDR3aa: CASRDGTVYQPQHF
j_gene: TRBJ2-1; v_gene: TRBV4-2; abundance: -; d_gene: TRBD2; CDR3nt: TGTGCCAGCAGCCAAATGGGACTAGAAGAGTACAATGAGCAGTTCTTC; CDR3aa: CASSQMGLEEYNEQFF
j_gene: TRBJ1-6; v_gene: TRBV6-1; abundance: -; d_gene: -; CDR3nt: TGTGCCAGCAGTGTGGACAGTAGCTCCTATAATTCACCCCTCCACTTT; CDR3aa: CASSVDSSSYNSPLHF
j_gene: TRBJ2-1; v_gene: TRBV11-2; abundance: once; d_gene: TRBD1; CDR3nt: TGTGCCAGCAGCTTATTAGGGGGCAGAGAATACAATGAGCAGTTCTTC; CDR3aa: CASSLLGGREYNEQFF
j_gene: TRBJ1-2; v_gene: TRBV6-5; abundance: once; d_gene: -; CDR3nt: TGTGCCAGCAGAGAGGACAGATGGACCTATGGCTACACCTTC; CDR3aa: CASREDRWTYGYTF
j_gene: TRBJ1-1; v_gene: TRBV19; abundance: -; d_gene: -; CDR3nt: TGTGCCAGTAGTCCCCTGACAGCGCTGAACACTGAAGCTTTCTTT; CDR3aa: CASSPLTALNTEAFF
j_gene: TRBJ1-1; v_gene: TRBV4-1; abundance: -; d_gene: -; CDR3nt: TGCGCCAGCAGCCAAGCCGATGACAAGAACACTGAAGCTTTCTTT; CDR3aa: CASSQADDKNTEAFF
j_gene: TRBJ2-3; v_gene: TRBV9; abundance: -; d_gene: TRBD2; CDR3nt: TGTGCCAGCAGCTCCGGACTAGCGGGGTTCAGCACAGATACGCAGTATTTT; CDR3aa: CASSSGLAGFSTDTQYF
j_gene: TRBJ1-2; v_gene: TRBV6-4; abundance: few; d_gene: -; CDR3nt: TGTGCCAGTGGGGAGGGCTATGGCTACACCTTC; CDR3aa: CASGEGYGYTF
j_gene: TRBJ1-5; v_gene: TRBV27; abundance: once; d_gene: -; CDR3nt: TGTGCCAGTACAGGGTGGGGTAGCAATCAGCCCCAGCATTTT; CDR3aa: CASTGWGSNQPQHF
j_gene: TRBJ2-3; v_gene: TRBV6-4; abundance: -; d_gene: -; CDR3nt: TGTGCCAGCAGTGACTCGACAGGCGGGGGTACGCAGTATTTT; CDR3aa: CASSDSTGGGTQYF
j_gene: TRBJ1-1; v_gene: TRBV30; abundance: -; d_gene: -; CDR3nt: TGTGCCTGGAGTCGTCAGAAGAACACTGAAGCTTTCTTT; CDR3aa: CAWSRQKNTEAFF
j_gene: TRBJ2-3; v_gene: TRBV4-1; abundance: -; d_gene: -; CDR3nt: TGCGCCAGCAGCCTCCTAGGACTTCCTCAAGATACGCAGTATTTT; CDR3aa: CASSLLGLPQDTQYF
j_gene: TRBJ1-3; v_gene: TRBV27; abundance: -; d_gene: -; CDR3nt: TGTGCCAGCAGTTTTAGCTCTGGAAACACCATATATTTT; CDR3aa: CASSFSSGNTIYF
j_gene: TRBJ1-5; v_gene: TRBV7-2; abundance: -; d_gene: -; CDR3nt: TGTGCCAGCAGCGTAGACAGTGCCCATAGCAATCAGCCCCAGCATTTT; CDR3aa: CASSVDSAHSNQPQHF
j_gene: TRBJ1-1; v_gene: TRBV27; abundance: -; d_gene: -; CDR3nt: TGTGCCAGCAGTTTCCCCGGGAGAAGGTACACTGAAGCTTTCTTT; CDR3aa: CASSFPGRRYTEAFF
j_gene: TRBJ2-2; v_gene: TRBV7-9; abundance: -; d_gene: -; CDR3nt: TGTGCCAGCAGCTTATCAGGGGCCACCGGGGAGCTGTTTTTT; CDR3aa: CASSLSGATGELFF
j_gene: TRBJ2-7; v_gene: TRBV7-9; abundance: -; d_gene: TRBD2; CDR3nt: TGTGCCAGCAGCCGGGGTAGCGGGACCCCCTACGAGCAGTACTTC; CDR3aa: CASSRGSGTPYEQYF
j_gene: TRBJ2-7; v_gene: TRBV7-3; abundance: -; d_gene: -; CDR3nt: TGTGCCAGCAGCCGTAGTGGGGGCTATAACTACGAGCAGTACTTC; CDR3aa: CASSRSGGYNYEQYF
j_gene: TRBJ1-1; v_gene: TRBV18; abundance: few; d_gene: TRBD1; CDR3nt: TGTGCCAGCTCACCTGTACCGGGACAGGGGAGGACTGAAGCTTTCTTT; CDR3aa: CASSPVPGQGRTEAFF
j_gene: TRBJ1-6; v_gene: TRBV7-3; abundance: -; d_gene: -; CDR3nt: TGTGCCAGCAGCCCCTCGGGGATCTCTAGTAATTCACCCCTCCACTTT; CDR3aa: CASSPSGISSNSPLHF
j_gene: TRBJ2-1; v_gene: TRBV4-2; abundance: once; d_gene: -; CDR3nt: TGTGCCAGCAGCCAAGGGCGGGGGCTGGGGAATGAGCAGTTCTTC; CDR3aa: CASSQGRGLGNEQFF
j_gene: TRBJ2-2; v_gene: TRBV5-1; abundance: -; d_gene: -; CDR3nt: TGCGCCAGCAGCTTGTCTAAAAATACGGGAACCGGGGAGCTGTTTTTT; CDR3aa: CASSLSKNTGTGELFF
j_gene: TRBJ1-5; v_gene: TRBV28; abundance: -; d_gene: TRBD1; CDR3nt: TGTGCCAGCAGTGGCGACAGGGGATATAGCAATCAGCCCCAGCATTTT; CDR3aa: CASSGDRGYSNQPQHF
j_gene: TRBJ1-2; v_gene: TRBV5-1; abundance: -; d_gene: -; CDR3nt: TGCGCCAGCAGCTTGCTCCCGGGGTCAGGCTACACCTTC; CDR3aa: CASSLLPGSGYTF
j_gene: TRBJ1-2; v_gene: TRBV7-2; abundance: -; d_gene: TRBD1; CDR3nt: TGTGCCAGCAGCTTTCCGGACAGGGTCGTTGGCTACACCTTC; CDR3aa: CASSFPDRVVGYTF
j_gene: TRBJ1-4; v_gene: TRBV30; abundance: -; d_gene: -; CDR3nt: TGTGCCTGGAGTGGGACAGCAAAAAAACTGTTTTTT; CDR3aa: CAWSGTAKKLFF
j_gene: TRBJ1-5; v_gene: TRBV19; abundance: -; d_gene: TRBD1; CDR3nt: TGTGCCAGTAGTATAGACCCGACAGGGGGCTATCAGCCCCAGCATTTT; CDR3aa: CASSIDPTGGYQPQHF
j_gene: TRBJ1-1; v_gene: TRBV7-9; abundance: -; d_gene: TRBD1; CDR3nt: TGTGCCAGCAGCTTAGGTCGGGACAGCGGCCGCACTGAAGCTTTCTTT; CDR3aa: CASSLGRDSGRTEAFF
j_gene: TRBJ1-1; v_gene: TRBV6-1; abundance: -; d_gene: -; CDR3nt: TGTGCCAGCAGTGAACAAGGACAGACGAAAGCTTTCTTT; CDR3aa: CASSEQGQTKAFF